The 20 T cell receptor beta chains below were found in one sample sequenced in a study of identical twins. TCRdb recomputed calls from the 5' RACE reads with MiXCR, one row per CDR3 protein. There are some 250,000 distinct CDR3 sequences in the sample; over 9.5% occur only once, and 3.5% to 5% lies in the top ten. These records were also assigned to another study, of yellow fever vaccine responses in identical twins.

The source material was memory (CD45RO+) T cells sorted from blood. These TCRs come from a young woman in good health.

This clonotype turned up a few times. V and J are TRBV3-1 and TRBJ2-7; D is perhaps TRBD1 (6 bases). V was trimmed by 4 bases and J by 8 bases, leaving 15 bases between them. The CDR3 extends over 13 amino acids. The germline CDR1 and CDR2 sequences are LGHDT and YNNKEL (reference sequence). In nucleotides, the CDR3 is TGTGCCAGCAGCCCCAAAAGCCAGGGGAAGCAGTACTTC. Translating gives CASSPKSQGKQYF.

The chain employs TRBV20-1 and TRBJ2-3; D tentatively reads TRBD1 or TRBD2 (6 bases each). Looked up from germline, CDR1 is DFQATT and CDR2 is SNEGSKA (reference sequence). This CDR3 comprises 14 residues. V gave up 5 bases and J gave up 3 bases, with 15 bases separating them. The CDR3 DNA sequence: TGCAGTGCTGGGGGGCCCGCGTCGACAGATACGCAGTATTTT. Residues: CSAGGPASTDTQYF.

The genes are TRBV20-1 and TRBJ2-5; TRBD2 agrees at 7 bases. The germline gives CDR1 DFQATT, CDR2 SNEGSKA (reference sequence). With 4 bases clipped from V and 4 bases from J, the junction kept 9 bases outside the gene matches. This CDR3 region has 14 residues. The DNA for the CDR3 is TGCAGTGCTAAGATTGGCGGGAGCGGAGAGACCCAGTACTTC. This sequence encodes CSAKIGGSGETQYF.

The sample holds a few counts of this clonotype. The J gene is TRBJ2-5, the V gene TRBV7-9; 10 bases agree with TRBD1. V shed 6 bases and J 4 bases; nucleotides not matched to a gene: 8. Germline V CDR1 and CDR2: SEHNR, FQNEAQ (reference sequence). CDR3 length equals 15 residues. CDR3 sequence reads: CASSSGTGVGETQYF. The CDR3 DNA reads TGTGCCAGCAGTTCCGGGACAGGGGTCGGAGAGACCCAGTACTTC.

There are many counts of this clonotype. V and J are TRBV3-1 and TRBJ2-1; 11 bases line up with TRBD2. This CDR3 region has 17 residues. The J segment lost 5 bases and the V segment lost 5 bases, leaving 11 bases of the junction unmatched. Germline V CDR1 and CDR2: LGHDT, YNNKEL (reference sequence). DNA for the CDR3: TGTGCCAGCAGCTATTTTCTCTTAGCGGGGGGGCACAATGAGCAGTTCTTC. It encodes CASSYFLLAGGHNEQFF.

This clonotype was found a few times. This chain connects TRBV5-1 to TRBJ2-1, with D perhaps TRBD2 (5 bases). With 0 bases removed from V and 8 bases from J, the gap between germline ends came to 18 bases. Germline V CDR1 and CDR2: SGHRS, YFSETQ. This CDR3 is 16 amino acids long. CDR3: CASSLGTYPGVDEQFF. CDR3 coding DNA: TGCGCCAGCAGCTTGGGGACCTACCCCGGGGTCGATGAGCAGTTCTTC. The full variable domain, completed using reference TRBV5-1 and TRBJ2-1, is KAGVTQTPRYLIKTRGQQVTLSCSPISGHRSVSWYQQTPGQGLQFLFEYFSETQRNKGNFPGRFSGRQFSNSRSEMNVSTLELGDSALYLCASSLGTYPGVDEQFFGPGTRLTVL.

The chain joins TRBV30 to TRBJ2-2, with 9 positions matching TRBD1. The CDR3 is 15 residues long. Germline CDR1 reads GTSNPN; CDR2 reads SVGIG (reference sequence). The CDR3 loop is CASTRTGVGTGELFF. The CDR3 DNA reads TGTGCATCTACCCGGACAGGGGTCGGCACCGGGGAGCTGTTTTTT.

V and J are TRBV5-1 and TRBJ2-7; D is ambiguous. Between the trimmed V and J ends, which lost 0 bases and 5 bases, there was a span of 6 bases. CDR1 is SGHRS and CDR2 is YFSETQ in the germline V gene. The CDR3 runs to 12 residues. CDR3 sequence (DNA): TGCGCCAGCAGCTTGGCCCTCAACGAGCAGTACTTC. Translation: CASSLALNEQYF.

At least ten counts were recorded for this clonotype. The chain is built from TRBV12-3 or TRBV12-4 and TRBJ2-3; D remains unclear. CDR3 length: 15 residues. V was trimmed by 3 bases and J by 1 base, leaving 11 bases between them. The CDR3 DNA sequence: TGTGCCAGCAGTTTCCTAAACCCTGGCACAGATACGCAGTATTTT. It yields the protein CASSFLNPGTDTQYF.

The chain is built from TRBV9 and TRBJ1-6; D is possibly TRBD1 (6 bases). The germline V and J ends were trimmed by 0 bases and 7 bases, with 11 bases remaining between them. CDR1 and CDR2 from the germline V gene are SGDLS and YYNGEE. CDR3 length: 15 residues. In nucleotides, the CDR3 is TGTGCCAGCAGCGTAGGAGGACAGCGCAATTCACCCCTCCACTTT. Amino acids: CASSVGGQRNSPLHF. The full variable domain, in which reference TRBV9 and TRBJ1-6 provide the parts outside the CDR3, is DSGVTQTPKHLITATGQRVTLRCSPRSGDLSVYWYQQSLDQGLQFLIQYYNGEERAKGNILERFSAQQFPDLHSELNLSSLELGDSALYFCASSVGGQRNSPLHFGNGTRLTVT.

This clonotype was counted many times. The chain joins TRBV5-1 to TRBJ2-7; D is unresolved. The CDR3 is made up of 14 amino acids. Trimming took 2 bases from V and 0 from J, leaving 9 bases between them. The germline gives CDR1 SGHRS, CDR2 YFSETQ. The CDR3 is CASSLPDRSYEQYF. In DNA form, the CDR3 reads TGCGCCAGCAGCTTACCAGACCGCTCCTACGAGCAGTACTTC.

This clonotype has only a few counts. The CDR3 nucleotides are TGTGCCAGCAGTGTCGGTAGCGGGGGGGCAGATACGCAGTATTTT. Translated: CASSVGSGGADTQYF. The chain combines TRBV6-4 with TRBJ2-3; TRBD2 matches at 11 bases. CDR1 is MRHNA, CDR2 SNTAGT, per germline. J lost 4 bases, V lost 4 bases, and 4 bases had no gene match. The CDR3 is 15 amino acids.

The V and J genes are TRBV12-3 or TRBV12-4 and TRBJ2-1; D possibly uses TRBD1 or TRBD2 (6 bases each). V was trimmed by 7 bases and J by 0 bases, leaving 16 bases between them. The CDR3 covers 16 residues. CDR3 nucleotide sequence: TGTGCCAGCACCACAAGAGGGGGACTCTCCTACAATGAGCAGTTCTTC. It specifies CASTTRGGLSYNEQFF.

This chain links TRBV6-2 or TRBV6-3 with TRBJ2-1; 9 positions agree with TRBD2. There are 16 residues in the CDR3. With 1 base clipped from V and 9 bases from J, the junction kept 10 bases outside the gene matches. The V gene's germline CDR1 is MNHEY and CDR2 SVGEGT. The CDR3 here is CASSYLAGVKGGEQFF. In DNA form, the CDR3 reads TGTGCCAGCAGTTACTTAGCGGGAGTGAAGGGCGGTGAGCAGTTCTTC.

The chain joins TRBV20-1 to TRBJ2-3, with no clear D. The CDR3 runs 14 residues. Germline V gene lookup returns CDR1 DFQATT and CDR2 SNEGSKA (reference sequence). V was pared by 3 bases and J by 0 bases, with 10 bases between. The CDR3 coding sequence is TGCAGTGCTAGGCCCCCGCGGAGCACAGATACGCAGTATTTT. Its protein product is CSARPPRSTDTQYF.

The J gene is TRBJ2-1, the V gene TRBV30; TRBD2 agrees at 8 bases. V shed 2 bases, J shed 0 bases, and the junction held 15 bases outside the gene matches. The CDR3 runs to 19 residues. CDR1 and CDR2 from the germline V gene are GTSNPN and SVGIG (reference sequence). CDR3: CAWSPIAGQALRSYNEQFF. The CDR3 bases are TGTGCCTGGAGTCCAATAGCGGGGCAGGCCCTACGCTCCTACAATGAGCAGTTCTTC.

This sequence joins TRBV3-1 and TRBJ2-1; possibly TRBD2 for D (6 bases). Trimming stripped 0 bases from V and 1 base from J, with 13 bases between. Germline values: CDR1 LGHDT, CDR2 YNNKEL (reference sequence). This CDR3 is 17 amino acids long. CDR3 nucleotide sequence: TGTGCCAGCAGCCAAGAGAGACGGGGGTGGTCCTACAATGAGCAGTTCTTC. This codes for CASSQERRGWSYNEQFF.

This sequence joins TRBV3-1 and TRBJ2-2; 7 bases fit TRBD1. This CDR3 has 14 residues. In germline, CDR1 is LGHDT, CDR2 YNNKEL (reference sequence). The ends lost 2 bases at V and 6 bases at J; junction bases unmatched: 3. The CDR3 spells CASSQYRGSGELFF. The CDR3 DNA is TGTGCCAGCAGCCAATACAGGGGTTCCGGGGAGCTGTTTTTT.

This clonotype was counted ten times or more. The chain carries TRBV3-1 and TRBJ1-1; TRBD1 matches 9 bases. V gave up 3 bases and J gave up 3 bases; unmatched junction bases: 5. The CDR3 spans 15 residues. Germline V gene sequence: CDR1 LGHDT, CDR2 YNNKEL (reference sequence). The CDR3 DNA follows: TGTGCCAGCAGCCACTACAGGGGGCCCGACACTGAAGCTTTCTTT. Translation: CASSHYRGPDTEAFF.

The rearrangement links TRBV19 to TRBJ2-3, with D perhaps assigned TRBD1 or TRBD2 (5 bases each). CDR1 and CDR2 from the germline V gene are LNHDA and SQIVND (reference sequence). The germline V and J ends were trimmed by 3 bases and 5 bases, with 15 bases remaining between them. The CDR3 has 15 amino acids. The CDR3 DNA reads TGTGCCAGTAGTATCCGGGACCTGGCGAGAGATACGCAGTATTTT. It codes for CASSIRDLARDTQYF.